This T cell receptor beta chain was sequenced during a study of blood T cell repertoires in COVID-19. Here immunoSEQ multiplex PCR was the method, and the copy in TCRdb shows in-frame clones only, minus some. The table includes 230,000 or so clones, approximately 90% detected once. The age range of participants was 18 to 89 years, with residence in around 22 US areas. CDR3 length: 13 residues. The germline CDR1 and CDR2 sequences are SGDLS and YYNGEE. Trimming left V 0 bases short and J 1 base short, with 4 bases between. Sequenced material: PBMCs or T cells enriched from blood (not recorded which). The rearrangement links TRBV9 to TRBJ1-1; D not certain. The sequence was obtained from a woman under 40 who had recovered from COVID-19. The CDR3 DNA reads as TGTGCCAGCAGCGTAGAGCCGAACACTGAAGCTTTCTTT. It specifies CASSVEPNTEAFF.